Included here is one T cell receptor (beta chain) sequence, with context. Its antigen is unknown. TCRbeta CDR3 was sequenced at survey depth with template counts. TCRdb's table, derived via immunoSEQ multiplex PCR, lists solely in-frame clones and lacks some. The table lists about 6,300 clones, about two thirds of them singletons. This sample was included in a study of tissue T cells after allogeneic stem cell transplantation. Overall study context: Tissue samples with histologically apparent lymphocytes on H&E review were prioritized for sequencing. Findings and limits, study-wide: Only a limited share of tissue TCRs appeared in blood or spleen. The study did not identify alloreactive or antigen-specific tissue TCRs, and some clones might be persisting host cells.

The TCR originated in a woman between 18 and 50 years old with breast cancer. This material consisted of tissue from the rectum, taken at autopsy.

The CDR3 region is CASSLLGLGQPDTQYF. CDR3 in DNA: TGTGCCAGCAGCTTATTGGGACTAGGTCAGCCAGATACGCAGTATTTT. The chain combines TRBV7-2 with TRBJ2-3, with TRBD2 matching 8 bases. Germline lookup yields CDR1 SGHTA and CDR2 FQGNSA. This CDR3 has 16 residues. Trimming cost V 2 bases and J 4 bases; bases outside gene matches: 8.